This T cell receptor (beta chain) stems from a study of blood T cell repertoires in COVID-19. On the study more broadly: Acute-phase and convalescent COVID-19 samples originated in the United States, Italy and Spain. The cDNA or gDNA used as material had been derived from T cells, B-cell-depleted T cells, or PBMCs.

The V and J ends lost 5 bases and 8 bases respectively, with 18 bases between them. Germline V CDR1 and CDR2: SGHTA, FQGNSA. There are 14 residues in the CDR3. Original methodology: Using reference gene primer amplification, nucleated cell counts were estimated. The data were produced by immunoSEQ multiplex PCR, yet TCRdb's version contains in-frame clones alone and is incomplete. The V and J calls and clone size were taken over from that table, and D and trimming were inferred from the DNA. Seen here are 200,000 or so clones, approximately 80% observed once, and the top ten hold less than 20%. The origin of this receptor is a human donor in a cohort sampled during active COVID-19. The specimen sequenced was peripheral blood. V usage is TRBV7-2 and J usage is TRBJ1-2; tentative D call: TRBD1 (5 bases). The CDR3 sequence is CASSHPGAVQGYTF. The CDR3 DNA is TGTGCCAGCAGCCACCCTGGGGCGGTACAGGGCTACACCTTC.